These T cell receptor beta chains were read from a single sample in a study of blood T cell repertoires in COVID-19. TCRdb keeps only in-frame clones here, not all; method: immunoSEQ multiplex PCR. The profile shows 300,000 to 450,000 clones, approximately 89% of them singletons. Source material: PBMCs or T cells enriched from blood (not recorded which). The receptors originated from a man aged 35 to 55 in a cohort exposed to, infected with or recovered from COVID-19 (not recorded which). Both conserved end residues are trimmed from each CDR3. D genes are given only for firm matches.

CDR3 protein: ASSLTSGIDETQY
V gene: TRBV5-4
D gene: TRBD2

CDR3 protein: ASSLGGVEAF
V gene: TRBV7-9
D gene: .

CDR3 protein: ATSGDTGEQY
V gene: TRBV15
D gene: .

CDR3 protein: ASSGRDRVTYNEQF
V gene: TRBV11-2
D gene: TRBD1

CDR3 protein: SVAPPSNEKLF
V gene: TRBV29-1
D gene: .

CDR3 protein: ASSSTTYEQY
V gene: TRBV6-2/TRBV6-3
D gene: .

CDR3 protein: ASSYSGQGVNYGYT
V gene: TRBV6-5
D gene: TRBD1

CDR3 protein: ASSMASTSFRNEQF
V gene: TRBV19
D gene: .

CDR3 protein: ASSLAGFYNEQF
V gene: TRBV11-3
D gene: .

CDR3 protein: ASSGRLAGDTGELF
V gene: TRBV18
D gene: TRBD2

CDR3 protein: ASSRGLYEQY
V gene: TRBV3-1/TRBV3-2
D gene: .

CDR3 protein: ATSRVTSHTSGNTIY
V gene: TRBV15
D gene: .

CDR3 protein: ASSEYGAGGYEQY
V gene: TRBV25-1
D gene: TRBD1

CDR3 protein: ASSPPQGASGNTIY
V gene: TRBV9
D gene: TRBD1

CDR3 protein: ASSFPSGSSRANEQF
V gene: TRBV7-9
D gene: TRBD2

CDR3 protein: ATSTSGRPYNEQF
V gene: TRBV15
D gene: TRBD2

CDR3 protein: ASRGTAVNSPLH
V gene: TRBV5-1
D gene: TRBD1

CDR3 protein: ASSTGQGAGTGELF
V gene: TRBV5-1
D gene: TRBD1

CDR3 protein: ASSPLRKSTNEKLF
V gene: TRBV6-6
D gene: .

CDR3 protein: ASGQQPQH
V gene: TRBV28
D gene: .

CDR3 protein: ASSYTTGSVAQETQY
V gene: TRBV6-2/TRBV6-3
D gene: .

CDR3 protein: ASSPTSGSSYNEQF
V gene: TRBV2
D gene: TRBD2

CDR3 protein: ACTSQGAHYNEQF
V gene: TRBV2
D gene: TRBD1

CDR3 protein: ASSARTSGSGELF
V gene: TRBV9
D gene: TRBD2

CDR3 protein: AWSGRGTMNTEAF
V gene: TRBV30
D gene: .

CDR3 protein: ASRPLGREVNEQY
V gene: TRBV5-1
D gene: .

CDR3 protein: AISLQGNSPLH
V gene: TRBV10-3
D gene: TRBD1

CDR3 protein: ASSHLAEVNTGELF
V gene: TRBV3-1/TRBV3-2
D gene: TRBD2

CDR3 protein: ASSFQQGLAYNEQF
V gene: TRBV27
D gene: TRBD2

CDR3 protein: ASSQGLDSAYEQY
V gene: TRBV4-1
D gene: .

CDR3 protein: ASSQAGTSGNNEQF
V gene: TRBV7-3
D gene: TRBD2

CDR3 protein: AISQGDQPQH
V gene: TRBV10-3
D gene: .

CDR3 protein: ASSKGLAGSPEQF
V gene: TRBV6-5
D gene: TRBD2

CDR3 protein: ASSQVGVAGHNEQF
V gene: TRBV3-1/TRBV3-2
D gene: TRBD2

CDR3 protein: ATRSMNEQF
V gene: TRBV27
D gene: .

CDR3 protein: ASSPLRQGGNEAF
V gene: TRBV18
D gene: TRBD1

CDR3 protein: SVENESIAYTSKISPLH
V gene: TRBV29-1
D gene: .

CDR3 protein: SAPDRNEQY
V gene: TRBV20-1
D gene: TRBD1

CDR3 protein: ASHWDSSSYEQY
V gene: TRBV10-2
D gene: TRBD1

CDR3 protein: ASNPRRGAYEQY
V gene: TRBV6-6
D gene: .

CDR3 protein: ATSRDFLENSGNTIY
V gene: TRBV15
D gene: .

CDR3 protein: ASSPGRTGAPQH
V gene: TRBV27
D gene: .

CDR3 protein: ASSYSRTGGYEQY
V gene: TRBV6-5
D gene: TRBD1

CDR3 protein: ASSGSLTTDTQY
V gene: TRBV18
D gene: .

CDR3 protein: ASSLDRGGPGELF
V gene: TRBV5-5
D gene: .

CDR3 protein: ASSDGNDEKLF
V gene: TRBV7-2
D gene: .

CDR3 protein: ASSLNGNYGYT
V gene: TRBV5-5
D gene: .

CDR3 protein: ASRGGGQNQETQY
V gene: TRBV28
D gene: .

CDR3 protein: ASSKNPGENYGYT
V gene: TRBV9
D gene: .

CDR3 protein: ASSKVRTSGTLGKF
V gene: TRBV21-1
D gene: .

CDR3 protein: ASSQDLRQTANTIY
V gene: TRBV3-1/TRBV3-2
D gene: .

CDR3 protein: ASSDRDRVYNEQF
V gene: TRBV6-1
D gene: TRBD1

CDR3 protein: ASTWGREQY
V gene: TRBV25-1
D gene: .

CDR3 protein: ASSEETGRNTEAF
V gene: TRBV2
D gene: .